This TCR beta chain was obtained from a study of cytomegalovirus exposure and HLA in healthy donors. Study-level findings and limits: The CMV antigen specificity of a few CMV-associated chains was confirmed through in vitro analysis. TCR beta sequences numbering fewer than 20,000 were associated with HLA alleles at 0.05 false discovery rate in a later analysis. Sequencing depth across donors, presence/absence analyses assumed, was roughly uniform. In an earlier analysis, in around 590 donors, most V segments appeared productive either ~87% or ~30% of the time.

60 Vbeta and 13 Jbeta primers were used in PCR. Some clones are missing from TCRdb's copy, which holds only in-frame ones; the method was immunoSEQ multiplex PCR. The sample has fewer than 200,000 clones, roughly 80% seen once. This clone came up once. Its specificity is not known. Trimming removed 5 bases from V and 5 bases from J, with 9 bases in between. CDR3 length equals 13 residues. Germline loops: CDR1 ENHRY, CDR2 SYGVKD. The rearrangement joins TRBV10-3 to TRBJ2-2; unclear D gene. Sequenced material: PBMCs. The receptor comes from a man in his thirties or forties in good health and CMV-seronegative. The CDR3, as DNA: TGTGCCATCAGTTATCACTCGACCGGGGAGCTGTTTTTT. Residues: CAISYHSTGELFF.